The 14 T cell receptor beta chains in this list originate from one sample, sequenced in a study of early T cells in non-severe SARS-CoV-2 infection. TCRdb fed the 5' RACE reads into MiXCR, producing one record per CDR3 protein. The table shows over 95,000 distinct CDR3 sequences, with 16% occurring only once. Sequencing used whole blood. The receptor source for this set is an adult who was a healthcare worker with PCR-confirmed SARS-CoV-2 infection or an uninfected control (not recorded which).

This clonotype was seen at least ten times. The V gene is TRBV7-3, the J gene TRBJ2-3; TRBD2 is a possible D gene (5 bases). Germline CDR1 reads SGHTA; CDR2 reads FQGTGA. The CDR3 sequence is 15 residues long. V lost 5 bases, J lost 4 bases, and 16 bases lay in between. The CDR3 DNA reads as TGTGCCAGCAGCCAGGACTGGGCCCGGCCAGATACGCAGTATTTT. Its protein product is CASSQDWARPDTQYF.

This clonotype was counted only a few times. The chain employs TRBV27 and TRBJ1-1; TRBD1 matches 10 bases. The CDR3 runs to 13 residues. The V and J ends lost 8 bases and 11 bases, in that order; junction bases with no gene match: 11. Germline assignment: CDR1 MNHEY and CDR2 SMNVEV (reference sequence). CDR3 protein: CASWGQGLIKAFF. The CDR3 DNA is TGTGCCAGCTGGGGACAGGGGCTAATAAAGGCTTTCTTT.

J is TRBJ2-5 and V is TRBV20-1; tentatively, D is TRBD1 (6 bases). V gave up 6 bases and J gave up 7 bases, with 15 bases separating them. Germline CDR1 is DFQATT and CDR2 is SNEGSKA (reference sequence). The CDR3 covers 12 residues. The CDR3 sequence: CSAGTSEGTQYF. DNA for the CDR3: TGCAGTGCGGGGACATCCGAGGGGACCCAGTACTTC.

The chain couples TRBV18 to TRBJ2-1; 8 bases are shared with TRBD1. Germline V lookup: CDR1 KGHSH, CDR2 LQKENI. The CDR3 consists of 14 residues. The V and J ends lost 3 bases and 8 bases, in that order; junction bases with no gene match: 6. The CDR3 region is CASSPDRGWDEQFF. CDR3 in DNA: TGTGCCAGCTCACCCGACAGGGGTTGGGATGAGCAGTTCTTC.

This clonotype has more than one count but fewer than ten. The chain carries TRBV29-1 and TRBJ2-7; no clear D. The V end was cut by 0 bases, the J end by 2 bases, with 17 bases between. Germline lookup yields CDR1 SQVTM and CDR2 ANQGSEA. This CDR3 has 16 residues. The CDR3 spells CSVEEVSSTGTYEQYF. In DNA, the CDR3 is TGCAGCGTTGAAGAGGTCAGCTCCACTGGGACCTACGAGCAGTACTTC.

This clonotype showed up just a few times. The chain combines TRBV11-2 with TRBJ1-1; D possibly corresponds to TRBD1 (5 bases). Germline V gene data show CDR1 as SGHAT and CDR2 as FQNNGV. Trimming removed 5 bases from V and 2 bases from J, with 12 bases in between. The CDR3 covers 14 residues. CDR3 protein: CASSDRQFNTEAFF. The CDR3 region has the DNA TGTGCCAGCAGCGACCGACAGTTCAACACTGAAGCTTTCTTT.

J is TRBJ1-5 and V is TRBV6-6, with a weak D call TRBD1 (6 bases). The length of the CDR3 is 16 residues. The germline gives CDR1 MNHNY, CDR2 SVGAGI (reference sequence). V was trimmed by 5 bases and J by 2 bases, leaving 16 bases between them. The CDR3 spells CASSQPNRVGNQPQHF. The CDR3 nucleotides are TGTGCCAGCAGTCAGCCCAACAGGGTTGGCAATCAGCCCCAGCATTTT.

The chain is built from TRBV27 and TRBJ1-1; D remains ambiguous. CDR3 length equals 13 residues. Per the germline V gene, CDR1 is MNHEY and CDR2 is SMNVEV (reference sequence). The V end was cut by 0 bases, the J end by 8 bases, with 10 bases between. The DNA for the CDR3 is TGTGCCAGCAGTTTATCGGGTCCGTCGGAAGCTTTCTTT. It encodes CASSLSGPSEAFF.

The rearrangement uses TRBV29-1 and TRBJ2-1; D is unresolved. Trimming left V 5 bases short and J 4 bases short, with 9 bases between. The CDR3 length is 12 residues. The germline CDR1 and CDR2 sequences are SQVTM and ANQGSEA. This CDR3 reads CSVRAGYNEQFF. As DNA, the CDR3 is TGCAGCGTTAGGGCAGGATACAATGAGCAGTTCTTC.

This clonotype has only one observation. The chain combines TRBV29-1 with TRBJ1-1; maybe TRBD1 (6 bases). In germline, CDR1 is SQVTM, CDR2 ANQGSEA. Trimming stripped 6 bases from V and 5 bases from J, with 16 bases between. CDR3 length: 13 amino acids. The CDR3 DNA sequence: TGCAGCGTCATCAGGGGTGTGAGTACTGAAGCTTTCTTT. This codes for CSVIRGVSTEAFF. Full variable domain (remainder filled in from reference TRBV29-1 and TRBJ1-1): SAVISQKPSRDICQRGTSLTIQCQVDSQVTMMFWYRQQPGQSLTLIATANQGSEATYESGFVIDKFPISRPNLTFSTLTVSNMSPEDSSIYLCSVIRGVSTEAFFGQGTRLTVV.

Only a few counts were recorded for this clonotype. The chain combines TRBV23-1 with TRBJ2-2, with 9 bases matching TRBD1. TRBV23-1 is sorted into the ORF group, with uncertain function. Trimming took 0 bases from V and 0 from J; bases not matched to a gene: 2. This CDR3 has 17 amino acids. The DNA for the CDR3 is TGCGCCAGCAGTCAATCCACAGGGGGCCCGAACACCGGGGAGCTGTTTTTT. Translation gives CASSQSTGGPNTGELFF.

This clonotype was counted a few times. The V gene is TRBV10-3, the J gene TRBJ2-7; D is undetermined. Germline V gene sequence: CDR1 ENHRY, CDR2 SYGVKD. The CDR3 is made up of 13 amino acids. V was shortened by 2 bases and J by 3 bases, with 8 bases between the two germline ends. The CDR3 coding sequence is TGTGCCATCAGTGAGAGCCGGATCTACGAGCAGTACTTC. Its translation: CAISESRIYEQYF.

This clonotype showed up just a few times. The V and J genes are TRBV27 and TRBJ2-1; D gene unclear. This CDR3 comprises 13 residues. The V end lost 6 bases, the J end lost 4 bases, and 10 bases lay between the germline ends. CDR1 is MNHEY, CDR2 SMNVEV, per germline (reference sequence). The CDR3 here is CASRSTLYNEQFF. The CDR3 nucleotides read TGTGCCAGCAGATCCACTCTTTACAATGAGCAGTTCTTC.

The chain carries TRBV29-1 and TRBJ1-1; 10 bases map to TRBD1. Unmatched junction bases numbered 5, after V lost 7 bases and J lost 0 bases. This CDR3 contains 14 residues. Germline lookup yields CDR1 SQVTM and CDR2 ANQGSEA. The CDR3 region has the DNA TGCAGCGGAAGGGGACAGGGGATGAACACTGAAGCTTTCTTT. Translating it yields CSGRGQGMNTEAFF.